This T cell receptor beta chain was sequenced for a study of shared clonotypes between healthy human individuals. The naive CD8 subset, CD45RO-negative cells positively selected for CCR7, excluded terminally differentiated effector memory CD45RA+ cells. The germline gives CDR1 MNHEY, CDR2 SVGAGI. V dropped 2 bases and J dropped 7 bases, with 11 bases sitting between them. The CDR3 runs 14 residues. Assay execution proceeded at the deep level. Repertoires were generated with immunoSEQ multiplex PCR, while TCRdb's copy carries only in-frame clones and drops some. There are about 870,000 clones in the sample; almost 95% occur only once, and 24% lies in the top ten.

The sequenced sample consisted of naive CD8+ T cells sorted from blood. This receptor was obtained from a man aged 30 to 45 in good health. V gene TRBV6-5 combines with J gene TRBJ2-2; no clear D gene. CDR3 sequence: CASSYRSLGGELFF. CDR3 nucleotides: TGTGCCAGCAGTTACAGGAGTCTGGGCGGGGAGCTGTTTTTT.